Sequencing of this T cell receptor (beta chain) was carried out in a study of cytomegalovirus exposure and HLA in healthy donors. General observations from the study: Within an earlier analysis, most TCR beta V segments proved productive either about 87% or about 30% of the time. Altogether, more than 150 TCR beta chains were recorded as cytomegalovirus-associated. In vitro experiments confirmed that three CMV-associated chains were specific for CMV antigens. HLA-A and HLA-B allele assignments for most subjects were reportedly predicted accurately using TCR beta sequences.

The PCR was carried out with 60 Vbeta primers and 13 Jbeta primers. This table comes from immunoSEQ multiplex PCR, and its TCRdb copy is limited to in-frame clones, with some not included. The sample spans 50,000 to 70,000 clones; the ten largest clones claim approximately 4%. By frequency, this clone registers medium-sized. No antigen is known for it. Germline V gives CDR1 LNHDA, CDR2 SQIVND (reference sequence). Losses at the gene ends were 3 bases for V and 7 bases for J; bases not matched to a gene: 5. CDR3 length equals 14 residues. Sequenced input: PBMCs. The receptor's source is a woman under 30 in good health and CMV-seronegative. The rearrangement links TRBV19 to TRBJ2-1; 8 positions match TRBD1. The CDR3 nucleotides are TGTGCCAGTAGTATGTCAGGGGGCTGGAATGAGCAGTTCTTC. Protein product: CASSMSGGWNEQFF.